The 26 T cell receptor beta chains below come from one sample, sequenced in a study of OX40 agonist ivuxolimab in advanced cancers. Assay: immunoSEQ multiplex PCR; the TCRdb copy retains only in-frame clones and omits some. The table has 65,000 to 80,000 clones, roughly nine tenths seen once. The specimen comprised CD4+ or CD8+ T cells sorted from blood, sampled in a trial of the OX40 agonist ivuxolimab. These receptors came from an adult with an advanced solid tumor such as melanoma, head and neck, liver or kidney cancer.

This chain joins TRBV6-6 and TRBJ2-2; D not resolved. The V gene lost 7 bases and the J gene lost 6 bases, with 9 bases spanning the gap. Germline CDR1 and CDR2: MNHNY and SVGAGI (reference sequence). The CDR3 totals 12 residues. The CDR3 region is CASTLYAGELFF. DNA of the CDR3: TGTGCCAGCACCCTATATGCCGGGGAGCTGTTTTTT.

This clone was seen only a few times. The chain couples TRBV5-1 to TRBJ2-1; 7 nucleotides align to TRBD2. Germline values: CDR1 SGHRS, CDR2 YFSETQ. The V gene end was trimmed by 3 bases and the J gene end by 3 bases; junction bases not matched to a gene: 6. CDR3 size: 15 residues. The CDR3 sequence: CASSSKRDIYNEQFF. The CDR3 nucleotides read TGCGCCAGCAGCTCAAAGCGGGATATCTACAATGAGCAGTTCTTC.

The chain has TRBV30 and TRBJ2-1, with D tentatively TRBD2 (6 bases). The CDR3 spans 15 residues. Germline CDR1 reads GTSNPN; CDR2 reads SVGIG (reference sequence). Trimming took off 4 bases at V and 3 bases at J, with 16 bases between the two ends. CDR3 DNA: TGTGCCTGGACCCCCCTTAGCGGCAACTACAATGAGCAGTTCTTC. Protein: CAWTPLSGNYNEQFF.

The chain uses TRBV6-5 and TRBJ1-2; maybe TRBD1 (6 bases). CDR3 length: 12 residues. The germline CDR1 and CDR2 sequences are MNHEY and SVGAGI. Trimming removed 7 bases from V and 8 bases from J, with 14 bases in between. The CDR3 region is CASIGGGEGYTF. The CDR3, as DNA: TGTGCCAGCATTGGAGGGGGGGAAGGCTACACCTTC.

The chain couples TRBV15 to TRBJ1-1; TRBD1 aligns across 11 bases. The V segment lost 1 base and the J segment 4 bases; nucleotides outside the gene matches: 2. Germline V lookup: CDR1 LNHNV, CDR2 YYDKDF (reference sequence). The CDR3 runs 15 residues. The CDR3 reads CATSRAGTGGTEAFF. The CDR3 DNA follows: TGTGCCACCAGCAGAGCCGGGACAGGGGGCACTGAAGCTTTCTTT.

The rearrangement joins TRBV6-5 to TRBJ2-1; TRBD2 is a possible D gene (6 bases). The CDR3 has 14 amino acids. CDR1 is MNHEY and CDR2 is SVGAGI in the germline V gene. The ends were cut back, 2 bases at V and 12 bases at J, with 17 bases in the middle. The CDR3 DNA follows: TGTGCCAGCAGTTACAGGTACCGGAGGGGTGGGCAGTTCTTC. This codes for CASSYRYRRGGQFF.

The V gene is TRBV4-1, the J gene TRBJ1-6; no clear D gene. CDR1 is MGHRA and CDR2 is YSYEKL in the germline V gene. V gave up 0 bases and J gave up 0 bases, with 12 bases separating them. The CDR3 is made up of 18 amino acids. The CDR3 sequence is CASSQEVPGRSYNSPLHF. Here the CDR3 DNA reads TGCGCCAGCAGCCAAGAGGTGCCAGGACGCTCCTATAATTCACCCCTCCACTTT.

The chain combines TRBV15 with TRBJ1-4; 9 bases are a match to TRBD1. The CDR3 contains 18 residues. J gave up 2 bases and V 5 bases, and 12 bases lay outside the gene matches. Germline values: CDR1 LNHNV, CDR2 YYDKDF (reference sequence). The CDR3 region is CATSGNRGLGPTNEKLFF. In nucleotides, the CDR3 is TGTGCCACCAGCGGAAACAGGGGGCTGGGGCCGACTAATGAAAAACTGTTTTTT.

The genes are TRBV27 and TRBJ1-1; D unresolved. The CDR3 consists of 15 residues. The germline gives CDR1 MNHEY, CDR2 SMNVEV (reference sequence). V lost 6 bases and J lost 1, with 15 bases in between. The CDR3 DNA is TGTGCCAGCAGCCATGAAGGTGTGTGGAACACTGAAGCTTTCTTT. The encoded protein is CASSHEGVWNTEAFF.

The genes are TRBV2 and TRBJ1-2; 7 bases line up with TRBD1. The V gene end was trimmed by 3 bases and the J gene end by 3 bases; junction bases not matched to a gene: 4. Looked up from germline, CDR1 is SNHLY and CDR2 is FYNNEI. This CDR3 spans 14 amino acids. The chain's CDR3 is CASSDLQGYYGYTF. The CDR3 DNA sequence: TGTGCCAGCAGTGATCTACAGGGGTACTATGGCTACACCTTC.

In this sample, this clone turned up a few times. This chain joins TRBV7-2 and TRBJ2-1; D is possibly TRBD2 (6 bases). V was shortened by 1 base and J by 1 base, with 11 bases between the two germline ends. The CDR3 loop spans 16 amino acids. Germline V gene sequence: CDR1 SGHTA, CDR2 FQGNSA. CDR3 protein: CASSLVAGPSYNEQFF. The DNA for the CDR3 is TGTGCCAGCAGCTTAGTGGCGGGACCGTCCTACAATGAGCAGTTCTTC.

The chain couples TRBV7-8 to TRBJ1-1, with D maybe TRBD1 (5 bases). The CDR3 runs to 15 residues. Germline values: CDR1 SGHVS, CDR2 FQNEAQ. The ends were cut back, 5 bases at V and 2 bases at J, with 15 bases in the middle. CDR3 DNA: TGTGCCAGCAGCCCGGATCGGGGGGTAAACACTGAAGCTTTCTTT. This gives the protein CASSPDRGVNTEAFF.

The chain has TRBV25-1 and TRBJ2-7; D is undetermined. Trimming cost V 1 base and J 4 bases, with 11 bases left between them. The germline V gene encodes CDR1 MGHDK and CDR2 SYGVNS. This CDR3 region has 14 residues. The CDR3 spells CASSESLPPYEQYF. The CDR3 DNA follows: TGTGCCAGCAGTGAATCTCTCCCCCCATACGAGCAGTACTTC.

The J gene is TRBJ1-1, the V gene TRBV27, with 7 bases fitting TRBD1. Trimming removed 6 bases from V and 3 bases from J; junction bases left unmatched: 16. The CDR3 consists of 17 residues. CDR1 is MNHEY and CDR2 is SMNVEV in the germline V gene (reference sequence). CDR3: CASRSLPLQGGYTEAFF. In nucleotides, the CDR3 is TGTGCCAGCAGGTCTCTTCCGCTCCAGGGGGGGTACACTGAAGCTTTCTTT.

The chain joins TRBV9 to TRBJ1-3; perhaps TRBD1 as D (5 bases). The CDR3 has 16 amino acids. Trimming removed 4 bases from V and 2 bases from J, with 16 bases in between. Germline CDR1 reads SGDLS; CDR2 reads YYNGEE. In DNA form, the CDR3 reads TGTGCCAGCAGCCTCGGGGGGAAAAGTACTGGAAACACCATATATTTT. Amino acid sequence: CASSLGGKSTGNTIYF.

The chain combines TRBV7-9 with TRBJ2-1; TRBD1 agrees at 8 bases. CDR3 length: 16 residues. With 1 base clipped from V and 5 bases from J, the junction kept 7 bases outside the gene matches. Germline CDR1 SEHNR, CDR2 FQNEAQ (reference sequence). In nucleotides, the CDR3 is TGTGCCAGCAGCTTAGAGGCAGGGGGCATAAACAATGAGCAGTTCTTC. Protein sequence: CASSLEAGGINNEQFF.

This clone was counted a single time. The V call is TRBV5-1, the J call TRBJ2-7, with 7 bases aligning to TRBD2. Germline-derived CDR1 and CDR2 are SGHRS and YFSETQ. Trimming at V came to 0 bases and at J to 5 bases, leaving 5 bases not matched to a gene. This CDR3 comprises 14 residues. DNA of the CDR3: TGCGCCAGCAGCTTGGGGCTAGCGGCAGACGAGCAGTACTTC. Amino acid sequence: CASSLGLAADEQYF.

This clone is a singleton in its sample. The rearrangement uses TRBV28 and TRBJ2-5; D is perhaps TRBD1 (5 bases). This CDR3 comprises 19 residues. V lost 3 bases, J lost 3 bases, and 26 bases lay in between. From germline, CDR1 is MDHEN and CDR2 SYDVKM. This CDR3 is CASSFLSRPETFREETQYF. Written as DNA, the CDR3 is TGTGCCAGCAGTTTCCTCTCACGCCCTGAAACCTTCAGGGAAGAGACCCAGTACTTC.

CDR3 amino acids: CASSIRDTRYNEQFF. The CDR3 DNA reads as TGTGCCAGCAGCATCCGGGACACACGGTACAATGAGCAGTTCTTC. The genes are TRBV28 and TRBJ2-1, with D possibly matching TRBD1 (6 bases). V was cut by 6 bases and J by 4 bases, with 16 bases left in between. The V gene's germline CDR1 is MDHEN and CDR2 SYDVKM. The CDR3 consists of 15 residues.

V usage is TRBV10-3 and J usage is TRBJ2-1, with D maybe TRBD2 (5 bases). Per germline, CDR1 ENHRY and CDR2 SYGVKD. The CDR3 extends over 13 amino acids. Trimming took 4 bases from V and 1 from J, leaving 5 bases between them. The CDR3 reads CAISGESYNEQFF. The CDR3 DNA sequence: TGTGCCATCAGTGGGGAGTCCTACAATGAGCAGTTCTTC.

The CDR3 nucleotides are TGTGCCAGCAGTTACTCTCAGGGGTGGACCTACGAGCAGTACTTC. Encoded protein: CASSYSQGWTYEQYF. The rearrangement uses TRBV6-5 and TRBJ2-7, with D perhaps TRBD1 (6 bases). Germline V CDR1 and CDR2: MNHEY, SVGAGI. The CDR3 consists of 15 residues. V lost 0 bases and J lost 2, with 11 bases in between.

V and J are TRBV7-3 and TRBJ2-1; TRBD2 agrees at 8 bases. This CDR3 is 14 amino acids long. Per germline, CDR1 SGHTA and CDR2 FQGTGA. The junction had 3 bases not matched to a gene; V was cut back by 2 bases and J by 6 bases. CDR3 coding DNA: TGTGCCAGCAGCTTAGCTAGCGGGTCCAATGAGCAGTTCTTC. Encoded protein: CASSLASGSNEQFF.

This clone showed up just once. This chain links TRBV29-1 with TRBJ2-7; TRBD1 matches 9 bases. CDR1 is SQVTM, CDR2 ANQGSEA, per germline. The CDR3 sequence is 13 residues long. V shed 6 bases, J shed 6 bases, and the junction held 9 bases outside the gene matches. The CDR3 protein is CSVGQGDGSEQYF. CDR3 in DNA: TGCAGCGTGGGACAGGGCGATGGTAGCGAGCAGTACTTC.

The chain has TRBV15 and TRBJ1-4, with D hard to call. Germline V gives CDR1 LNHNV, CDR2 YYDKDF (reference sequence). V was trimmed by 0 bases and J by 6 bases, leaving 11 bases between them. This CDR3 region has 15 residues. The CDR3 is CATSREEGVDEKLFF. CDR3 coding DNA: TGTGCCACCAGCAGAGAGGAGGGTGTGGATGAAAAACTGTTTTTT.

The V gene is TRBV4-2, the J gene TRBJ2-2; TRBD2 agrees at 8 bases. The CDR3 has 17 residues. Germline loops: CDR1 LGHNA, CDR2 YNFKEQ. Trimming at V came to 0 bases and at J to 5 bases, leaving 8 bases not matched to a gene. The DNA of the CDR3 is TGTGCCAGCAGCCAAGATGAAAGCGGGGGATTGACCGGGGAGCTGTTTTTT. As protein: CASSQDESGGLTGELFF.

CDR3 bases: TGCGCCAGCAGCTTCGGAAACACCATATATTTT. Protein: CASSFGNTIYF. The rearrangement joins TRBV5-1 to TRBJ1-3; D unresolved. In germline, CDR1 is SGHRS, CDR2 YFSETQ. The CDR3 consists of 11 residues. V was pared by 2 bases and J by 4 bases, with 1 base between.